This TCR beta chain was captured by sequencing in a study of monozygotic twins with inflammatory bowel disease (dated by TCRdb to the late 2010s). With respect to the entire study: In total, about 30 monozygotic twin pairs made up the full study: 19 Danish pairs, all IBD-discordant, plus nine German pairs, of which four were IBD-concordant and five were IBD-discordant. The search for disease-associated traits relied mainly on comparing, within discordant pairs, IBD patients with their genetically identical healthy co-twins. Each individual had, on average, about 151 000 unique TCRalpha sequences and 181 000 unique TCRbeta sequences available for analysis. The study at large found these results: The results gave no support for a single strong signal or clonotype linked to IBD. Fewer clonotypes were shared with other individuals by IBD patients than by healthy twins, most markedly in patients showing signs of disease activity. Concordant and discordant twins showed no difference in repertoire similarity, possibly because of limited statistical power. Background noise and inter-individual variability may have been introduced into the repertoires by the differing immunosuppressive treatments among patients. Distinction between different T cell subtypes could not be achieved in the analysis. A decrease in TCRbeta repertoire diversity, as measured by inverse Simpson index, was observed in IBD patients compared with their healthy co-twins.

From cysteine to phenylalanine, the CDR3 is 13 amino acids long. DNA is not on record. The library was built by means of 5' RACE. Preparation of each TCR library used roughly 3,300 ng of total RNA. cDNA was synthesized with SMARTScribe reverse transcriptase in eight separate reactions per sample. Unique molecular identifiers containing a 6-nucleotide sample barcode were introduced through template switching during cDNA synthesis. TCRalpha and TCRbeta cDNA was amplified in two nested PCRs of 16 and 9 cycles, and bead purification was carried out after each PCR. Before amplification, cDNA was treated with uracil DNA-glycosylase and purified using the QIAquick PCR purification kit. The second PCR was the step at which Illumina TruSeq-compatible adapters and sample-specific barcodes were added. Library quality and concentration were assessed using TapeStation and Qubit, and about 5 ng of each library was pooled. The pooled libraries were sequenced with 2 x 100 bp reads and custom sequencing primers on an Illumina HiSeq2500 single-index Rapid Run. Under the source paper's analysis protocol: MiGEC version 1.2.6 was used for UMI-based consensus assembly to correct PCR and sequencing errors. V(D)J alignment, clonotype assembly and CDR3 extraction were performed with MiXCR version 2.1.1. Normalisation of gene usage, clonotype sharing and MAIT/NKT TCR abundance was achieved by analysing the top 1000, 10 000 and 20 000 clonotypes per sample. After downsampling to 27 000 UMIs, diversity was calculated as the inverse Simpson index using the vegan R package. Paired Mann-Whitney U tests on discordant twin pairs were used, with Benjamini-Hochberg multiple-testing correction. TCRdb reprocessed the reads, and each CDR3 protein sequence is entered once, without DNA. These V and J calls rely on TCRdb rather than the paper's analysis. The sample's records list around 410,000 distinct CDR3 sequences. 2% to 3% of the sample lies in the top ten.

About this clonotype itself: Its antigen target is currently unknown.

A roughly 2.5 ml peripheral blood sample was drawn into PAXgene tubes per donor and stored at -80°C. Without any T cell sorting, total RNA was extracted from whole blood using the PAXgene blood miRNA kit on an automated QIAcube. Deep TCRalpha and TCRbeta repertoire profiling with unique molecular barcoding was performed on peripheral blood of monozygotic twin pairs concordant or discordant for inflammatory bowel disease. Smoking habits were recorded for all twin pairs, and individuals were classified as current, former or never smokers. In this chain, TRBV12-3 or TRBV12-4 is recombined with TRBJ2-3; the D gene TCRdb calls, TRBD1, cannot be checked with no DNA. The TCR comes from a human donor with ulcerative colitis or Crohn's disease, or a healthy co-twin of an affected twin (not recorded which). The sample taken for sequencing was blood. CDR3 protein: CASNRGGPDTQYF.